This T cell receptor beta chain was retrieved from a study of blood T cell repertoires in COVID-19 (dated by TCRdb to the early 2020s). Describing the broader study: Samples from collaborators originated in the United States, Italy and Spain and spanned both the acute and convalescent phases of COVID-19. Nearly every sample came with metadata listing a de-identified subject ID, COVID-19 status, age in years and sex. Where available, HLA class I and class II types were obtained from metadata supplied by the sample provider rather than from assay-based typing. The dataset comprised deeply sampled blood TCRbeta repertoires from subjects exposed to, actively infected with, or recovered from COVID-19. Samples came from the ongoing ImmuneRACE study (first 160 participants) plus 1,254 subjects from 6 global collaborators. A freely available public database, intended as a resource for researchers studying the immune response to SARS-CoV-2, is where the repertoires were released. The prospective study material was composed of cDNA or gDNA derived from T cells, B-cell-depleted T cells, or PBMCs. General study outcomes and caveats: Clinical and demographic metadata were provided uncurated, with the amount varying by source and participant.

Turning to this clone: Its antigen is still unknown. Base qualities are missing; no much larger clone stands one base away.

The immunoSEQ Assay, a bias-controlled multiplex PCR, was used to amplify TCRbeta CDR3 regions from genomic DNA. Per the original workflow: Nucleated cell counts per sample were estimated from amplification of reference gene primers within the assay. To quantify the absolute abundance of each unique TCRbeta CDR3 rearrangement, sequence reads were collapsed and filtered. For each sample, productive Simpson clonality was calculated as the square root of Simpson's diversity index over productive rearrangements. Here the immuneACCESS table is served through TCRdb, limited to in-frame sequences with V and J called. Missing clones are a known gap in these copies; in checked studies unresolved V genes cover under half, and the rest lacks a known reason. V, J and clone size derive from that table, while D and trimming were established from the DNA sequence. This sample holds hundreds of thousands of clones; roughly 85% were observed only once. The ten largest make up roughly 6.2% of the sample.

Measured from the cysteine to the phenylalanine, the CDR3 is 15 residues long. The kept DNA is CDR3 alone, 45 bases in frame from the first base. The germline V and J ends show losses of 7 bases and 5 bases respectively, and no gene match explains 7 bases of the junction. CDR1 and CDR2, per the germline V gene (reference sequence), are LNHDA and SQIVND. Participants in the prospective study were aged roughly 18 to 89 years, lived in 20 to 25 United States geographic areas, and enrolled through a virtual design. In the prospective study, cohorts were assigned on the basis of participant-reported clinical history obtained from a screening survey and a study questionnaire. For ImmuneRACE Cohort 3, a participant was defined as recovered based on two consecutive negative NP/OP PCR tests, clearance by a healthcare professional, or resolution of symptoms. In the prospective study, whole blood, serum and a nasopharyngeal or oropharyngeal swab were collected from each participant by mobile phlebotomists. Over an approximately 2-month period, participants in the prospective study had the option of providing additional blood draws and questionnaires. Before DNA extraction, blood samples from the prospective study were shipped at room temperature or frozen.

The V and J segments used are TRBV19 and TRBJ2-2, and 10 bases in between align with TRBD1. The source of this sequence is a woman aged 40 to 55 who had recovered from COVID-19. The sample taken for sequencing was PBMCs or T cells enriched from blood (not recorded which). The CDR3 region has the sequence CASKETGGLTGELFF. The nucleotide sequence is given as TGTGCCAGTAAGGAGACAGGGGGCCTGACCGGGGAGCTGTTTTTT.